The 10 T cell receptor beta chains in this list originate from one sample, sequenced in a study of Ad26.COV2.S vaccination and SARS-CoV-2 variants. Treatment defined: approximately 18 received Ad26.COV2.S at low or high dose, single or two shots; roughly 5 received placebo; per-sample allocation not given. Sampling occurred on day 63 after the first vaccine or placebo injection. Using immunoSEQ multiplex PCR, the repertoire was profiled, and TCRdb retains in-frame clones only, with some absent. The sample contains hundreds of thousands of clones, 80% to 90% of which appear only once. The sequencing used peripheral blood, collected in a trial of Ad26.COV2.S vaccine versus placebo. The receptors stem from a person aged 18-65 years who received the Ad26.COV2.S COVID-19 vaccine or a placebo.

V usage is TRBV2 and J usage is TRBJ1-2; unclear D gene. V lost 4 bases, J lost 4 bases, and 7 bases lay in between. CDR1 and CDR2 from the germline V gene are SNHLY and FYNNEI. This CDR3 contains 12 residues. Here the CDR3 reads CASSAQTYGYTF. CDR3 DNA sequence: TGTGCCAGCAGTGCCCAGACCTATGGCTACACCTTC.

The chain employs TRBV9 and TRBJ2-7; TRBD1 aligns across 10 bases. CDR3 length: 15 residues. Germline V gene sequence: CDR1 SGDLS, CDR2 YYNGEE. The V gene end was trimmed by 4 bases and the J gene end by 3 bases; junction bases not matched to a gene: 7. CDR3 coding DNA: TGTGCCAGCAGCTTACGACAGGGGGCTAACTACGAGCAGTACTTC. It encodes CASSLRQGANYEQYF.

The chain combines TRBV2 with TRBJ2-2; a possible D gene is TRBD2 (6 bases). The germline V and J ends were trimmed by 6 bases and 2 bases, with 13 bases remaining between them. Germline V gene sequence: CDR1 SNHLY, CDR2 FYNNEI. The CDR3 covers 15 residues. CDR3 region: CASSRDSTNTGELFF. CDR3 DNA: TGTGCCAGCAGCCGGGACTCAACTAACACCGGGGAGCTGTTTTTT.

The chain employs TRBV7-2 and TRBJ2-7, with D possibly being TRBD2 (6 bases). CDR3 length: 13 amino acids. CDR1 and CDR2 from the germline V gene are SGHTA and FQGNSA. Trimming left V 6 bases short and J 2 bases short, with 11 bases between. The CDR3 sequence is CASREGITYEQYF. The CDR3 DNA sequence: TGTGCCAGCAGGGAGGGGATTACCTACGAGCAGTACTTC.

V usage is TRBV9 and J usage is TRBJ1-2; no definite D call. This CDR3 is built from 13 residues. Germline lookup yields CDR1 SGDLS and CDR2 YYNGEE. The V end was cut by 3 bases, the J end by 4 bases, with 10 bases between. The chain's CDR3 is CASSAPPLYGYTF. CDR3 sequence (DNA): TGTGCCAGCAGCGCCCCCCCCCTCTATGGCTACACCTTC.

The chain combines TRBV7-8 with TRBJ2-1; D remains ambiguous. This CDR3 spans 15 amino acids. Per germline, CDR1 SGHVS and CDR2 FQNEAQ. V lost 2 bases and J lost 2, with 10 bases in between. CDR3 coding DNA: TGTGCCAGCAGCTTAACGGGCTACCCCTACAATGAGCAGTTCTTC. This gives the protein CASSLTGYPYNEQFF.

V and J are TRBV29-1 and TRBJ2-3; TRBD2 matches 8 bases. With 6 bases clipped from V and 2 bases from J, the junction kept 10 bases outside the gene matches. Germline V gene lookup returns CDR1 SQVTM and CDR2 ANQGSEA. The CDR3 is 15 residues long. CDR3 region: CSVAVAGTFTDTQYF. CDR3 bases: TGCAGCGTCGCTGTAGCGGGGACTTTCACAGATACGCAGTATTTT.

The V and J genes are TRBV19 and TRBJ2-2; no reliable D call. Trimming removed 3 bases from V and 3 bases from J, with 2 bases in between. The CDR3 covers 12 residues. Germline loops: CDR1 LNHDA, CDR2 SQIVND (reference sequence). CDR3 sequence: CASSIHTGELFF. CDR3 coding DNA: TGTGCCAGTAGTATCCACACCGGGGAGCTGTTTTTT.

This clone has just one count. The chain carries TRBV2 and TRBJ2-7, with D maybe TRBD2 (5 bases). V lost 6 bases to trimming and J lost 0 bases, with 15 bases between them. The CDR3 is 15 residues long. Per the germline V gene, CDR1 is SNHLY and CDR2 is FYNNEI. For the CDR3, the DNA is TGTGCCAGCAGCCTAACTAGGGTGAGCTCCTACGAGCAGTACTTC. Protein product: CASSLTRVSSYEQYF. Full variable domain (outside the CDR3, taken from reference TRBV2 and TRBJ2-7): EPEVTQTPSHQVTQMGQEVILRCVPISNHLYFYWYRQILGQKVEFLVSFYNNEISEKSEIFDDQFSVERPDGSNFTLKIRSTKLEDSAMYFCASSLTRVSSYEQYFGPGTRLTVT.

The chain uses TRBV7-9 and TRBJ2-5; TRBD1 is a possible D gene (5 bases). Looked up from germline, CDR1 is SEHNR and CDR2 is FQNEAQ (reference sequence). The CDR3 contains 15 residues. With 6 bases removed from V and 4 bases from J, the gap between germline ends came to 18 bases. CDR3 sequence reads: CASREKGLITETQYF. CDR3 coding DNA: TGTGCCAGCAGAGAGAAGGGGCTGATCACAGAGACCCAGTACTTC.